This entry lists 32 T cell receptor beta chains sequenced from one sample in a study of shared clonotypes between healthy human individuals. Sequenced by immunoSEQ multiplex PCR; TCRdb stores in-frame clones only, minus some. The sample records approximately 400,000 clones, 90% to 97% being singletons. What was sequenced was memory CD8+ T cells sorted from blood. Described subset: CD45RO+ cells pooled with CCR7-negative TemRA cells. These receptors were taken from a young man in good health.

The rearrangement uses TRBV9 and TRBJ2-7, with D tentatively TRBD1 or TRBD2 (5 bases each). Trimming removed 3 bases from V and 2 bases from J, with 15 bases in between. Per germline, CDR1 SGDLS and CDR2 YYNGEE. This CDR3 is built from 15 residues. DNA of the CDR3: TGTGCCAGCAGCGCGGACCCGGGACCTCCCTACGAGCAGTACTTC. It encodes CASSADPGPPYEQYF. Supplemented by reference TRBV9 and TRBJ2-7, the full variable domain reads DSGVTQTPKHLITATGQRVTLRCSPRSGDLSVYWYQQSLDQGLQFLIQYYNGEERAKGNILERFSAQQFPDLHSELNLSSLELGDSALYFCASSADPGPPYEQYFGPGTRLTVT.

The chain combines TRBV5-1 with TRBJ2-1; no clear D gene. Germline lookup yields CDR1 SGHRS and CDR2 YFSETQ. V was cut by 5 bases and J by 5 bases, with 5 bases left in between. This CDR3 spans 11 amino acids. The CDR3 here is CASSFNNEQFF. The CDR3 bases are TGCGCCAGCAGTTTTAACAATGAGCAGTTCTTC.

The chain recombines TRBV28 with TRBJ1-2; tentative D call: TRBD1 (5 bases). This CDR3 is 12 amino acids long. V shed 5 bases and J shed 8 bases, with 12 bases lying between them. Germline V gene sequence: CDR1 MDHEN, CDR2 SYDVKM. CDR3 residues: CASSAQGVGYTF. The CDR3 nucleotides are TGTGCCAGCAGTGCCCAGGGCGTAGGCTACACCTTC.

The count of this clone is one. V is TRBV12-5 and J is TRBJ2-2, with D possibly being TRBD1 or TRBD2 (5 bases each). Trimming cost V 4 bases and J 3 bases, with 6 bases left between them. The germline gives CDR1 LGHNT, CDR2 FRNRAP. The CDR3 totals 13 residues. The CDR3 spells CASGSGHTGELFF. In DNA, the CDR3 is TGTGCTAGTGGTTCGGGGCACACCGGGGAGCTGTTTTTT.

The J gene is TRBJ2-5, the V gene TRBV30; D gene ambiguous. The germline V gene encodes CDR1 GTSNPN and CDR2 SVGIG (reference sequence). The CDR3 loop spans 11 amino acids. The V end lost 3 bases, the J end lost 5 bases, and 7 bases lay between the germline ends. For the CDR3, the DNA is TGTGCCTGGAGGAGAATGGAGACCCAGTACTTC. Translating it yields CAWRRMETQYF.

The chain uses TRBV6-4 and TRBJ2-7; the match to TRBD2 covers 7 bases. The CDR3 is made up of 14 amino acids. Trimming cost V 7 bases and J 1 base; bases outside gene matches: 7. Germline assignment: CDR1 MRHNA and CDR2 SNTAGT. The CDR3 nucleotides are TGTGCCAGCACCCGGGGGACTATTTCCTACGAGCAGTACTTC. Its protein product is CASTRGTISYEQYF.

In the case of this clone: The sample has other DNA sequences that encode this CDR3 too. V and J are TRBV18 and TRBJ2-5, with D maybe TRBD1 (5 bases). The CDR3 extends over 12 amino acids. The germline V and J ends were trimmed by 3 bases and 3 bases, with 5 bases remaining between them. Germline assignment: CDR1 KGHSH and CDR2 LQKENI. The CDR3 here is CASSPREETQYF. The CDR3 coding sequence is TGTGCCAGCTCACCCAGGGAAGAGACCCAGTACTTC. Variable domain in full (rest from reference TRBV18 and TRBJ2-5): NAGVMQNPRHLVRRRGQEARLRCSPMKGHSHVYWYRQLPEEGLKFMVYLQKENIIDESGMPKERFSAEFPKEGPSILRIQQVVRGDSAAYFCASSPREETQYFGPGTRLLVL.

The chain uses TRBV7-2 and TRBJ1-2, with D perhaps matching TRBD1 (5 bases). The CDR3 has 12 amino acids. CDR1 and CDR2 from the germline V gene are SGHTA and FQGNSA. The V end lost 2 bases, the J end lost 8 bases, and 9 bases lay between the germline ends. DNA of the CDR3: TGTGCCAGCAGCTTAATCAGGGAAGGCTACACCTTC. This sequence encodes CASSLIREGYTF.

The chain links TRBV7-9 to TRBJ1-2; tentatively, D is TRBD1 (5 bases). Germline V CDR1 and CDR2: SEHNR, FQNEAQ (reference sequence). V gave up 9 bases and J gave up 7 bases, with 12 bases separating them. CDR3 length equals 11 residues. The CDR3 DNA reads TGTGCCAGTTCGGACATTCCTGGCTACACCTTC. Its translation is CASSDIPGYTF.

The V and J genes are TRBV7-2 and TRBJ2-3, with TRBD2 matching over 11 bases. In germline, CDR1 is SGHTA, CDR2 FQGNSA. The V segment lost 1 base and the J segment 0 bases; nucleotides outside the gene matches: 6. There are 18 residues in the CDR3. CDR3 loop: CASSLGGASGRSTDTQYF. CDR3 nucleotides: TGTGCCAGCAGCTTAGGGGGGGCTAGCGGGAGGAGCACAGATACGCAGTATTTT.

This clone was recorded only once. The DNA of the CDR3 is TGTGCCAGCAGCTTAGGCACCTCTGACACGGGGAATCAGCCCCAGCATTTT. Amino acids: CASSLGTSDTGNQPQHF. This chain uses TRBV7-9 with TRBJ1-5; D call uncertain. The CDR3 consists of 17 residues. The V gene lost 1 base and the J gene lost 4 bases, with 17 bases spanning the gap. Germline loops: CDR1 SEHNR, CDR2 FQNEAQ (reference sequence).

With regard to this clone: Other DNA sequences within the sample encode an identical CDR3. The chain uses TRBV19 and TRBJ1-2; no definite D call. Germline CDR1 is LNHDA and CDR2 is SQIVND (reference sequence). The CDR3 sequence is 12 residues long. V was clipped by 1 base and J by 4 bases, with 4 bases between them. The chain's CDR3 is CASSIVGYGYTF. Written as DNA, the CDR3 is TGTGCCAGTAGTATAGTAGGCTATGGCTACACCTTC.

For this clone: The same CDR3 arises from other DNA sequences in this sample as well. V is TRBV6-1 and J is TRBJ2-7; D gene ambiguous. Germline CDR1 is MNHNS and CDR2 is SASEGT. Trimming removed 4 bases at V and 3 bases at J, with 4 bases between. The CDR3 extends over 11 amino acids. The CDR3 nucleotides read TGTGCCAGCAGTGCCCGCTACGAGCAGTACTTC. Encoded protein: CASSARYEQYF.

V gene TRBV4-1 combines with J gene TRBJ2-7; possibly TRBD2 for D (6 bases). V was trimmed by 4 bases and J by 3 bases, leaving 13 bases between them. The CDR3 runs 14 residues. The germline gives CDR1 MGHRA, CDR2 YSYEKL. CDR3 loop: CASSLRDVLYEQYF. In DNA form, the CDR3 reads TGCGCCAGCAGCCTGCGGGACGTCCTCTACGAGCAGTACTTC.

The chain has TRBV10-3 and TRBJ2-2; D might be TRBD1 (6 bases). Trimming cost V 0 bases and J 3 bases, with 8 bases left between them. The V gene's germline CDR1 is ENHRY and CDR2 SYGVKD. CDR3 length: 15 amino acids. CDR3 protein: CAISESGGDTGELFF. CDR3 nucleotides: TGTGCCATCAGTGAGTCAGGGGGAGACACCGGGGAGCTGTTTTTT.

The J gene is TRBJ2-7, the V gene TRBV6-5, with TRBD2 matching 9 bases. V was pared by 0 bases and J by 4 bases, with 7 bases of the junction left unmatched. CDR3 length equals 16 residues. Germline assignment: CDR1 MNHEY and CDR2 SVGAGI. The CDR3 DNA follows: TGTGCCAGCAGTTACTCGGGCGGGAGGGCCTTTTACGAGCAGTACTTC. It yields the protein CASSYSGGRAFYEQYF.

The gene calls are TRBV6-5 and TRBJ2-7; possibly TRBD2 for D (6 bases). CDR3 length: 13 residues. V was cut by 6 bases and J by 6 bases, with 15 bases left in between. Germline CDR1 is MNHEY and CDR2 is SVGAGI. CDR3 nucleotides: TGTGCCAGCAGACTATATCAGGAGGGCGAGCAGTACTTC. Translating gives CASRLYQEGEQYF.

CDR3 protein: CASSQFLQETQYF. CDR3 nucleotide sequence: TGCGCCAGCAGCCAATTTCTACAAGAGACCCAGTACTTC. The chain combines TRBV4-1 with TRBJ2-5, with D unresolved. CDR1 MGHRA and CDR2 YSYEKL come from the germline V gene. Trimming stripped 2 bases from V and 2 bases from J, with 6 bases between. This CDR3 is 13 amino acids long.

V gene TRBV18 combines with J gene TRBJ2-7; 10 positions match TRBD2. Germline V gene sequence: CDR1 KGHSH, CDR2 LQKENI. The CDR3 contains 14 residues. V shed 1 base and J 3 bases; nucleotides not matched to a gene: 0. CDR3 in amino acids: CASSPRTSGYEQYF. Here the CDR3 DNA reads TGTGCCAGCTCACCACGGACTAGCGGCTACGAGCAGTACTTC. The full variable domain, its missing parts supplied by reference TRBV18 and TRBJ2-7, is NAGVMQNPRHLVRRRGQEARLRCSPMKGHSHVYWYRQLPEEGLKFMVYLQKENIIDESGMPKERFSAEFPKEGPSILRIQQVVRGDSAAYFCASSPRTSGYEQYFGPGTRLTVT.

This CDR3 reads CATSRDDLAGGGEQFF. CDR3 nucleotide sequence: TGTGCCACCAGCAGAGATGATCTAGCGGGGGGAGGTGAGCAGTTCTTC. The V call is TRBV15, the J call TRBJ2-1; 11 bases align to TRBD2. Germline CDR1 is LNHNV and CDR2 is YYDKDF (reference sequence). The CDR3 spans 16 residues. The V gene end was trimmed by 0 bases and the J gene end by 9 bases; junction bases not matched to a gene: 7.

The CDR3, as DNA: TGTGCCAGCAAAGGGGGAAAGGGCTACACCTTC. Translating gives CASKGGKGYTF. The chain uses TRBV6-5 and TRBJ1-2; possibly TRBD1 for D (6 bases). The length of the CDR3 is 11 residues. Per the germline V gene, CDR1 is MNHEY and CDR2 is SVGAGI. V was shortened by 7 bases and J by 8 bases, with 11 bases between the two germline ends.

The V and J genes are TRBV6-5 and TRBJ2-7, with 9 nucleotides matching TRBD1. CDR3 length equals 14 residues. Looked up from germline, CDR1 is MNHEY and CDR2 is SVGAGI. V shed 6 bases and J 2 bases; nucleotides not matched to a gene: 5. The CDR3 loop reads CASRRTGAAYEQYF. DNA for the CDR3: TGTGCCAGCAGAAGGACAGGGGCTGCCTACGAGCAGTACTTC.

The chain joins TRBV27 to TRBJ2-1; the match to TRBD1 covers 10 bases. The CDR3 has 13 residues. Germline V lookup: CDR1 MNHEY, CDR2 SMNVEV (reference sequence). Trimming took 3 bases from V and 10 from J; bases not matched to a gene: 3. The CDR3 bases are TGTGCCAGCAGTTTTGGACAGGGGGGCGAGCAGTTCTTC. This translates into CASSFGQGGEQFF.

This clone was seen just once. The V and J genes are TRBV10-2 and TRBJ2-4; maybe TRBD1 (6 bases). Germline CDR1 is WSHSY and CDR2 is SAAADI. V was clipped by 7 bases and J by 9 bases, with 16 bases between them. The CDR3 runs 13 residues. The CDR3 spells CASKDIARGIQYF. CDR3 in DNA: TGCGCCAGCAAGGATATTGCCAGGGGCATTCAGTACTTC.

The chain carries TRBV5-1 and TRBJ1-5; TRBD1 aligns across 9 bases. The CDR3 consists of 16 residues. Germline V CDR1 and CDR2: SGHRS, YFSETQ. The V and J ends lost 0 bases and 1 base, in that order; junction bases with no gene match: 2. The CDR3 nucleotides read TGCGCCAGCAGCTTGGGGGGACAGGGCAGCAATCAGCCCCAGCATTTT. Translating gives CASSLGGQGSNQPQHF.

The chain couples TRBV10-3 to TRBJ2-7; a possible D gene is TRBD2 (7 bases). V was pared by 2 bases and J by 0 bases, with 14 bases between. CDR1 and CDR2 from the germline V gene are ENHRY and SYGVKD. The CDR3 extends over 16 amino acids. CDR3 residues: CAISEPGGVSSYEQYF. Here the CDR3 DNA reads TGTGCCATCAGTGAGCCGGGGGGCGTAAGCTCCTACGAGCAGTACTTC.

The chain is built from TRBV7-3 and TRBJ2-1, with 9 bases aligning to TRBD2. CDR1 and CDR2 from the germline V gene are SGHTA and FQGTGA. V was clipped by 5 bases and J by 5 bases; unmatched bases: 1. CDR3 length: 13 residues. CDR3 nucleotide sequence: TGTGCCAGCAGCCGACTAGCGGACAATGAGCAGTTCTTC. It specifies CASSRLADNEQFF.

This clone was picked up one time. The chain combines TRBV7-2 with TRBJ2-3; D is unclear. This CDR3 is 11 amino acids long. V shed 2 bases and J shed 5 bases, with 2 bases lying between them. CDR1 is SGHTA, CDR2 FQGNSA, per germline. The CDR3 coding sequence is TGTGCCAGCAGCTTAAAAGATACGCAGTATTTT. It is translated as CASSLKDTQYF.

This clone was seen a handful of times. V usage is TRBV27 and J usage is TRBJ1-1; D gene unclear. V lost 2 bases to trimming and J lost 1 base, with 5 bases between them. CDR1 is MNHEY and CDR2 is SMNVEV in the germline V gene (reference sequence). The CDR3 is 13 residues long. The CDR3 DNA sequence: TGTGCCAGCAGTTTACGGGGGAACACTGAAGCTTTCTTT. Residues: CASSLRGNTEAFF.

This CDR3 is CASHPLTANTEAFF. Here the CDR3 DNA reads TGTGCCAGTCACCCCCTGACAGCGAACACTGAAGCTTTCTTT. The V gene is TRBV19, the J gene TRBJ1-1, with a tentative D call TRBD1 (5 bases). The CDR3 spans 14 residues. Germline V gene data show CDR1 as LNHDA and CDR2 as SQIVND (reference sequence). Between the trimmed V and J ends, which lost 8 bases and 1 base, there was a span of 14 bases.

V and J are TRBV30 and TRBJ1-4; D is perhaps TRBD1 (5 bases). V lost 0 bases, J lost 10 bases, and 18 bases lay in between. The germline V gene encodes CDR1 GTSNPN and CDR2 SVGIG (reference sequence). The CDR3 has 15 amino acids. The CDR3: CAWSVKQGTIGKLFF. CDR3 DNA sequence: TGTGCCTGGAGTGTCAAGCAGGGAACGATTGGAAAACTGTTTTTT.

The chain joins TRBV10-3 to TRBJ2-5; 8 bases align to TRBD1. Germline CDR1 is ENHRY and CDR2 is SYGVKD. The CDR3 covers 13 residues. Trimming at V came to 10 bases and at J to 4 bases, leaving 8 bases not matched to a gene. The CDR3 sequence is CATAGGPGETQYF. The CDR3 DNA reads as TGTGCCACCGCAGGGGGCCCGGGAGAGACCCAGTACTTC.